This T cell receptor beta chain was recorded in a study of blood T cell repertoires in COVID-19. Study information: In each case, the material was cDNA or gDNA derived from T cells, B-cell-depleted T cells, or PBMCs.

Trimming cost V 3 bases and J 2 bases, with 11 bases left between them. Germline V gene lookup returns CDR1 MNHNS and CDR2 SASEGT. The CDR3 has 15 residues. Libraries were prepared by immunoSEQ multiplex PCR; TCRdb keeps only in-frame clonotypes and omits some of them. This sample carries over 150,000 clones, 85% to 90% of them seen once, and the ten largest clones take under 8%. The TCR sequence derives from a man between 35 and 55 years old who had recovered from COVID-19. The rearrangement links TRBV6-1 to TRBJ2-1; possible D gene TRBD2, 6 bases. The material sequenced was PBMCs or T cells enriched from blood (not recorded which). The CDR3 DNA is TGTGCCAGCAGTGATAGTGGCGGGGCCTACAATGAGCAGTTCTTC. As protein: CASSDSGGAYNEQFF.